This entry features one T cell receptor beta chain sequence. This record belongs to a study of low-dose radiotherapy and immunotherapy resistance in tumors. About the research overall: Treatment of Cohort 1 consisted of 0.5 Gy per fraction every 2 weeks, adding up to 6.5 Gy.

The CDR3 contains 14 residues. Germline-derived CDR1 and CDR2 are MNHGY and SAAAGT. Trimming took 2 bases from V and 0 from J, leaving 6 bases between them. First-strand cDNA relied on TRAV- and TRBV-specific primers spanning alpha and beta chains. With a V-primer adapter and a constant-region primer, TCRs were amplified for about 22 PCR cycles. With in vitro transcription, the isolated mRNA was amplified. TCRdb recomputed calls from the reads with MiXCR, one row per CDR3 protein. The data show approximately 11,000 distinct CDR3 sequences, 51% seen once. The V and J genes are TRBV6-8 and TRBJ2-3; TRBD1 might be the D (5 bases). This clonotype was obtained from a human donor with advanced metastatic prostate, ovarian, gallbladder or colorectal cancer (not recorded which). This table probably holds off-target reads from a library built for another chain. The CDR3 region is CASSYRGSTDTQYF. The CDR3 DNA reads TGTGCCAGCAGTTACAGGGGAAGCACAGATACGCAGTATTTT.